One sample yielded the 20 T cell receptor beta chains listed below, sequenced in a study of cytomegalovirus exposure and HLA in healthy donors. Here immunoSEQ multiplex PCR was the method, and the copy in TCRdb shows in-frame clones only, minus some. Of about 130,000 clones in the sample, roughly 86% were seen once. Sequences were obtained from PBMCs. Every receptor here comes from a man aged 25-40 years in good health and CMV-seronegative.

This clone showed up just once. This chain connects TRBV9 to TRBJ2-3; a possible D gene is TRBD2 (6 bases). V shed 4 bases and J shed 1 base, with 16 bases lying between them. The CDR3 sequence is 16 residues long. The germline V gene has CDR1 SGDLS and CDR2 YYNGEE. The CDR3 protein is CASSPLVREGTDTQYF. The CDR3 coding sequence is TGTGCCAGCAGCCCCCTGGTAAGGGAGGGCACAGATACGCAGTATTTT.

V is TRBV6-6 and J is TRBJ1-4; 7 bases align to TRBD1. Germline V gene data show CDR1 as MNHNY and CDR2 as SVGAGI (reference sequence). The CDR3 covers 16 residues. The V segment lost 2 bases and the J segment 0 bases; nucleotides outside the gene matches: 3. DNA for the CDR3: TGTGCCAGCAGTTACACCGGGACAGCAACTAATGAAAAACTGTTTTTT. Its protein is CASSYTGTATNEKLFF.

The gene calls are TRBV27 and TRBJ2-3; 7 bases line up with TRBD1. Germline V gene lookup returns CDR1 MNHEY and CDR2 SMNVEV (reference sequence). The CDR3 consists of 15 residues. The V segment lost 5 bases and the J segment 2 bases; nucleotides outside the gene matches: 7. The CDR3, as DNA: TGTGCCAGCAGTCACCGACAGGGAGACACAGATACGCAGTATTTT. Protein: CASSHRQGDTDTQYF.

The rearrangement uses TRBV6-4 and TRBJ2-2, with TRBD2 matching 11 bases. In germline, CDR1 is MRHNA, CDR2 SNTAGT. This CDR3 is built from 18 residues. Losses at the gene ends were 4 bases for V and 0 bases for J; bases not matched to a gene: 7. This chain's CDR3 is CASSAGTSGQTNTGELFF. Written as DNA, the CDR3 is TGTGCCAGCAGTGCGGGGACTAGCGGCCAAACGAACACCGGGGAGCTGTTTTTT.

This rearrangement joins TRBV7-9 to TRBJ2-5; no clear D gene. V was trimmed by 2 bases and J by 5 bases, leaving 3 bases between them. From germline, CDR1 is SEHNR and CDR2 FQNEAQ (reference sequence). The CDR3 totals 11 residues. The CDR3 protein is CASSLLETQYF. In DNA form, the CDR3 reads TGTGCCAGCAGCTTACTCGAGACCCAGTACTTC.

Here the CDR3 DNA reads TGTGCCAGTAGCGCGACAGGGATGAGCAATCAGCCCCAGCATTTT. It specifies CASSATGMSNQPQHF. The rearrangement links TRBV19 to TRBJ1-5; 7 bases fit TRBD1. With 6 bases clipped from V and 1 base from J, the junction kept 6 bases outside the gene matches. Germline V gene sequence: CDR1 LNHDA, CDR2 SQIVND (reference sequence). The CDR3 spans 15 residues.

CDR3 bases: TGTGCCAGCAGCTTACTTTCAGGGTCTTTCGCCTACGAGCAGTACTTC. It is translated as CASSLLSGSFAYEQYF. The chain employs TRBV7-9 and TRBJ2-7, with TRBD1 as a possible D gene (5 bases). Trimming shortened V by 2 bases and J by 2 bases, and 16 bases separated the two germline ends. Germline-derived CDR1 and CDR2 are SEHNR and FQNEAQ (reference sequence). CDR3 length: 16 residues.

The chain recombines TRBV5-1 with TRBJ2-3, with D possibly TRBD2 on 6 matching bases. The CDR3 is made up of 14 amino acids. Trimming left V 4 bases short and J 3 bases short, with 12 bases between. Germline V gives CDR1 SGHRS, CDR2 YFSETQ. DNA of the CDR3: TGCGCCAGCAGCCCGGCGCGGGGAACAGATACGCAGTATTTT. It codes for CASSPARGTDTQYF.

As DNA, the CDR3 is TGTGCCAGCAGTGAAAGGGGACAGAGTACGGAAAATGAGCAGTTCTTC. It is translated as CASSERGQSTENEQFF. The V call is TRBV25-1, the J call TRBJ2-1, with 7 bases lining up with TRBD1. Germline trimming cut 2 bases from V and 7 bases from J; bases unmatched to any gene: 11. The CDR3 runs 16 residues. Germline CDR1 reads MGHDK; CDR2 reads SYGVNS.

The chain links TRBV5-1 to TRBJ2-5; 8 positions match TRBD2. The CDR3 has 15 residues. From germline, CDR1 is SGHRS and CDR2 YFSETQ. Trimming removed 1 base from V and 2 bases from J; junction bases left unmatched: 4. For the CDR3, the DNA is TGCGCCAGCAGCTTGCCTAGCGGGCATCAAGAGACCCAGTACTTC. It specifies CASSLPSGHQETQYF.

A word on this clone: Other DNA sequences in the same sample also yield this CDR3. This chain joins TRBV30 and TRBJ1-1; D is possibly TRBD1 (5 bases). Germline V gene lookup returns CDR1 GTSNPN and CDR2 SVGIG (reference sequence). Between the trimmed V and J ends, which lost 4 bases and 1 base, there was a span of 10 bases. There are 13 residues in the CDR3. The CDR3 sequence: CAWTTQGNTEAFF. CDR3 in DNA: TGTGCCTGGACGACTCAGGGGAACACTGAAGCTTTCTTT.

The rearrangement uses TRBV9 and TRBJ2-1, with D perhaps TRBD1 (5 bases). The CDR3 spans 13 residues. Per the germline V gene, CDR1 is SGDLS and CDR2 is YYNGEE. Trimming left V 0 bases short and J 10 bases short, with 11 bases between. The DNA of the CDR3 is TGTGCCAGCAGCGTAGAGGTAGGGGTGGAGCAGTTCTTC. Amino acids: CASSVEVGVEQFF.

J is TRBJ1-1 and V is TRBV28; D is possibly TRBD1 (5 bases). CDR1 and CDR2 from the germline V gene are MDHEN and SYDVKM. This CDR3 comprises 13 residues. With 4 bases removed from V and 11 bases from J, the gap between germline ends came to 17 bases. CDR3 bases: TGTGCCAGCAGTTCGACAGCAAAGGGGATGGCTTTCTTT. As protein: CASSSTAKGMAFF.

V gene TRBV2 combines with J gene TRBJ1-5; possibly TRBD1 for D (6 bases). The CDR3 totals 14 residues. V was trimmed by 5 bases and J by 7 bases, leaving 15 bases between them. The germline V gene has CDR1 SNHLY and CDR2 FYNNEI. As DNA, the CDR3 is TGTGCCAGCAGTACACCGGGACAAAGGCAGCCCCAGCATTTT. It is translated as CASSTPGQRQPQHF.

The rearrangement uses TRBV5-1 and TRBJ2-3, with TRBD1 identical over 8 bases. The CDR3 length is 16 residues. CDR1 is SGHRS and CDR2 is YFSETQ in the germline V gene. The V and J ends lost 2 bases and 3 bases, in that order; junction bases with no gene match: 8. The CDR3 region is CASSFYGQGGTDTQYF. CDR3 coding DNA: TGCGCCAGCAGCTTCTACGGACAGGGTGGAACAGATACGCAGTATTTT.

The J gene is TRBJ2-7, the V gene TRBV4-1; 8 positions agree with TRBD2. The ends lost 0 bases at V and 7 bases at J; junction bases unmatched: 23. CDR3 length: 20 amino acids. Germline V gene data show CDR1 as MGHRA and CDR2 as YSYEKL. The CDR3 DNA reads as TGCGCCAGCAGCCAAGAATCGGGGGAAAGGGGTAGCGGGACGGTGGAGGAGCAGTACTTC. It codes for CASSQESGERGSGTVEEQYF.

This clone has a single count. The chain combines TRBV6-5 with TRBJ2-1, with 13 bases identical to TRBD2. This CDR3 is built from 14 residues. In germline, CDR1 is MNHEY, CDR2 SVGAGI. Trimming removed 6 bases from V and 14 bases from J; junction bases left unmatched: 10. CDR3 sequence reads: CASRYSTSGREEFF. The CDR3 DNA sequence: TGTGCCAGCAGATATTCAACTAGCGGGAGGGAAGAGTTCTTC.

The chain couples TRBV29-1 to TRBJ2-1, with TRBD1 matching over 9 bases. The CDR3 is 15 residues long. CDR1 is SQVTM and CDR2 is ANQGSEA in the germline V gene. The trim removed 0 bases at V and 8 bases at J, leaving 8 bases unmatched. In DNA, the CDR3 is TGCAGCGTTGAAGAGGAAGGGACAGGGTACCATGAGCAGTTCTTC. Translated, it gives CSVEEEGTGYHEQFF.

J is TRBJ1-1 and V is TRBV20-1; D may be TRBD1 (5 bases). This CDR3 comprises 11 residues. V lost 2 bases and J lost 6, with 7 bases in between. The V gene's germline CDR1 is DFQATT and CDR2 SNEGSKA (reference sequence). The CDR3 loop reads CSARPGAEAFF. In DNA, the CDR3 is TGCAGTGCTAGACCGGGGGCTGAAGCTTTCTTT.

This sequence joins TRBV5-6 and TRBJ1-2; the match to TRBD1 covers 9 bases. The V segment lost 1 base and the J segment 6 bases; nucleotides outside the gene matches: 4. Germline lookup yields CDR1 SGHDT and CDR2 YYEEEE. The CDR3 loop spans 14 amino acids. The CDR3 sequence: CASSLQQGAHGYTF. The CDR3 nucleotides are TGTGCCAGCAGCTTGCAACAGGGGGCACATGGCTACACCTTC.